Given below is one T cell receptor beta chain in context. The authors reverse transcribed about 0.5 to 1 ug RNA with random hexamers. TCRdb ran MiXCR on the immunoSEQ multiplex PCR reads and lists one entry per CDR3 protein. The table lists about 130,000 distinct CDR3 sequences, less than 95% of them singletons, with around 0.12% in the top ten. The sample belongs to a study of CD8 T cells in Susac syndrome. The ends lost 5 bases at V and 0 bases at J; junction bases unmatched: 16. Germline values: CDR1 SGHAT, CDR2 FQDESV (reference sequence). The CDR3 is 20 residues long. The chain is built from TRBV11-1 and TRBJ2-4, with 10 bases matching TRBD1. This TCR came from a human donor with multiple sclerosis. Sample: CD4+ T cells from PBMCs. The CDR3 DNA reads TGTGCCAGCAGCGCCCAAGGGGACAGGGGAAAAAGACTAGCCAAAAACATTCAGTACTTC. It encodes CASSAQGDRGKRLAKNIQYF.